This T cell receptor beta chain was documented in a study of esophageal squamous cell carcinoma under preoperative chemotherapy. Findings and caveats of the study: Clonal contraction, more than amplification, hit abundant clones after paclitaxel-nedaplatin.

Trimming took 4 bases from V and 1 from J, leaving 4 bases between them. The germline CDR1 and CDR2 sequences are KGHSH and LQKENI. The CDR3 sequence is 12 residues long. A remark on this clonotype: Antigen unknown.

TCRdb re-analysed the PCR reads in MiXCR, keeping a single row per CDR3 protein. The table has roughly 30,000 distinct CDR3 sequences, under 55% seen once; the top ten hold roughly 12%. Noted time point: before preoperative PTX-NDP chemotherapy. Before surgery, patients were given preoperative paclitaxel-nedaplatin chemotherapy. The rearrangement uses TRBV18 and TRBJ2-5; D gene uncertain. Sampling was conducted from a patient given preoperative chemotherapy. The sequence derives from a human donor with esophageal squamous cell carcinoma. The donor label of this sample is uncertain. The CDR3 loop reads CASSRGQETQYF. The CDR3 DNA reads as TGTGCCAGCTCACGGGGCCAAGAGACCCAGTACTTC.